One sample yielded the 7 T cell receptor beta chains listed below, sequenced in a study of a mutant IDH1 vaccine in newly diagnosed glioma. The time point was: week 23, last vaccination. Alongside topical imiquimod, each dose of vaccine comprised 300 ug of mutant IDH1 20-mer peptide. Their specific antigens are unknown. TCRdb's copy holds only in-frame clones and misses some; the assay was immunoSEQ multiplex PCR. The sample yields about 11,000 clones, 88% seen once. The sequencing here drew on PBMCs, taken from a glioma patient whose treatment included an IDH1 peptide vaccine. Source of these receptors: a woman aged 40 to 49 with glioma. Some clones in this sample may be carry-over from other donors' samples.

This chain links TRBV5-5 with TRBJ2-7; 8 bases are a match to TRBD1. Germline assignment: CDR1 SGHKS and CDR2 YYEKEE (reference sequence). The trim removed 6 bases at V and 5 bases at J, leaving 7 bases unmatched. This CDR3 has 13 residues. CDR3 sequence: CASTPGQGDEQYF. The DNA for the CDR3 is TGTGCCAGCACCCCTGGACAGGGTGACGAGCAGTACTTC.

This chain uses TRBV25-1 with TRBJ2-3, with a weak D call TRBD1 (5 bases). CDR3 length equals 13 residues. The V gene's germline CDR1 is MGHDK and CDR2 SYGVNS. V lost 6 bases to trimming and J lost 2 bases, with 9 bases between them. In nucleotides, the CDR3 is TGTGCCAGCAGGGACACCCTCACAGATACGCAGTATTTT. It is translated as CASRDTLTDTQYF.

This rearrangement joins TRBV7-9 to TRBJ2-1, with D tentatively TRBD2 (6 bases). V was clipped by 4 bases and J by 0 bases, with 13 bases between them. This CDR3 is built from 16 residues. CDR1 is SEHNR and CDR2 is FQNEAQ in the germline V gene (reference sequence). The CDR3 here is CASSSMGLTSYNEQFF. The CDR3 nucleotides read TGTGCCAGCAGCTCAATGGGACTCACCTCCTACAATGAGCAGTTCTTC.

This chain connects TRBV7-9 to TRBJ2-7; D is perhaps TRBD1 or TRBD2 (7 bases each). Germline V gene sequence: CDR1 SEHNR, CDR2 FQNEAQ (reference sequence). The ends were cut back, 4 bases at V and 4 bases at J, with 23 bases in the middle. The CDR3 covers 17 residues. CDR3 in DNA: TGTGCCAGCAGCTCCACCAAGGGGGCGGCTAGCGGATACGAGCAGTACTTC. Amino acids: CASSSTKGAASGYEQYF. The variable domain in full, completed from reference TRBV7-9 and TRBJ2-7, reads DTGVSQNPRHKITKRGQNVTFRCDPISEHNRLYWYRQTLGQGPEFLTYFQNEAQLEKSRLLSDRFSAERPKGSFSTLEIQRTEQGDSAMYLCASSSTKGAASGYEQYFGPGTRLTVT.

This CDR3 is CASSLGPQNTEAFF. CDR3 sequence (DNA): TGTGCCAGCAGTCTTGGACCGCAGAACACTGAAGCTTTCTTT. The rearrangement joins TRBV6-5 to TRBJ1-1; D not certain. Germline CDR1 and CDR2: MNHEY and SVGAGI. Trimming shortened V by 5 bases and J by 1 base, and 11 bases separated the two germline ends. The CDR3 contains 14 residues.

This clone has just a few counts. The chain combines TRBV7-2 with TRBJ1-2; D remains unclear. The germline gives CDR1 SGHTA, CDR2 FQGNSA. Trimming left V 2 bases short and J 1 base short, with 8 bases between. The CDR3 length is 14 residues. The CDR3 DNA sequence: TGTGCCAGCAGCTTAAGCCAAAATAACTATGGCTACACCTTC. Translating gives CASSLSQNNYGYTF.

This clone has just one count. V usage is TRBV5-1 and J usage is TRBJ2-1; 10 nucleotides line up with TRBD2. The junction had 6 bases not matched to a gene; V was cut back by 4 bases and J by 2 bases. From germline, CDR1 is SGHRS and CDR2 YFSETQ. This CDR3 spans 16 amino acids. In nucleotides, the CDR3 is TGCGCCAGCAGCCCCCGTCTAGCGGGGGCCTACAATGAGCAGTTCTTC. Translation: CASSPRLAGAYNEQFF.